These 12 T cell receptor beta chains originate from one sample sequenced in a study of Graves' ophthalmopathy and Graves' hyperthyroidism. Researchers took RNA transcripts and amplified TCR beta CDR3 regions from them. The authors performed first-round RT-PCR with HTBI primers and then a second-round multiplex PCR. Using its own MiXCR run on the multiplex PCR reads, TCRdb lists one record per CDR3 protein. The table includes approximately 700,000 distinct CDR3 sequences, around 40% detected once. The source material was peripheral blood. These receptors all stem from an adult man with Graves' ophthalmopathy.

CDR3 sequence (DNA): TGCGCCAGCAGTGAGTCGAGTGGGTACACAGATACGCAGTATTTT. This codes for CASSESSGYTDTQYF. The chain uses TRBV10-1 and TRBJ2-3; D gene uncertain. CDR3 size: 15 residues. Germline CDR1 is WNHNN and CDR2 is SYGVQD (reference sequence). V shed 0 bases and J shed 2 bases, with 9 bases lying between them.

This clonotype occurred a few times. V gene TRBV7-3 combines with J gene TRBJ2-7; D is undetermined. V was pared by 6 bases and J by 6 bases, with 18 bases between. The germline V gene encodes CDR1 SGHTA and CDR2 FQGTGA. The CDR3 is made up of 14 amino acids. CDR3 region: CASSPTTGPSEQYF. The CDR3 bases are TGTGCCAGCAGTCCCACGACGGGCCCGAGCGAGCAGTACTTC.

V and J are TRBV9 and TRBJ1-6; D is unclear. The germline V and J ends were trimmed by 4 bases and 7 bases, with 12 bases remaining between them. The CDR3 has 14 amino acids. The germline gives CDR1 SGDLS, CDR2 YYNGEE. CDR3 protein: CASSPRAWNSPLHF. The CDR3 DNA sequence: TGTGCCAGCAGCCCGAGGGCATGGAATTCACCCCTCCACTTT.

This clonotype was recorded a few times. A much larger clone differs by one base, so this may be a read error. The rearrangement links TRBV24-1 to TRBJ2-5; 10 bases map to TRBD1. CDR3 length equals 15 residues. From germline, CDR1 is KGHDR and CDR2 SFDVKD. V trimming: 3 bases; J trimming: 7 bases; junction bases outside the gene matches: 7. CDR3 bases: TGTGCCACCAGTGATCCCGGGACAGGGGATCGGACCCAGTACTTC. It is translated as CATSDPGTGDRTQYF.

This clonotype has at least ten counts. The gene calls are TRBV24-1 and TRBJ1-5; D may be TRBD1 (5 bases). The CDR3 totals 17 residues. Germline V gene sequence: CDR1 KGHDR, CDR2 SFDVKD. V lost 1 base and J 0 bases, leaving 12 bases between the germline ends. The CDR3 loop is CATSDFSRQHSNQPQHF. The CDR3 bases are TGTGCCACCAGTGATTTTTCGAGACAGCATAGCAATCAGCCCCAGCATTTT.

At least ten counts were recorded for this clonotype. The chain employs TRBV10-3 and TRBJ2-5; a possible D gene is TRBD1 (6 bases). The CDR3 has 13 residues. V dropped 4 bases and J dropped 5 bases, with 11 bases sitting between them. Germline loops: CDR1 ENHRY, CDR2 SYGVKD. The CDR3 protein is CAISGTGRETQYF. CDR3 nucleotide sequence: TGTGCCATCAGTGGAACAGGGCGGGAGACCCAGTACTTC.

This clonotype was observed many times. The chain is built from TRBV29-1 and TRBJ1-2; tentative D call: TRBD1 (6 bases). V was trimmed by 3 bases and J by 4 bases, leaving 12 bases between them. The CDR3 is 13 amino acids. The germline CDR1 and CDR2 sequences are SQVTM and ANQGSEA. As DNA, the CDR3 is TGCAGCGTTGATTTACAGGGAAGCTATGGCTACACCTTC. Its protein product is CSVDLQGSYGYTF.

This clonotype was seen just once. V gene TRBV20-1 combines with J gene TRBJ2-7; 7 positions agree with TRBD2. This CDR3 has 14 amino acids. Per germline, CDR1 DFQATT and CDR2 SNEGSKA (reference sequence). Trimming removed 2 bases from V and 6 bases from J; junction bases left unmatched: 10. The CDR3 reads CSARSWGREGEQYF. For the CDR3, the DNA is TGCAGTGCTAGATCTTGGGGTAGGGAGGGCGAGCAGTACTTC.

This clonotype was seen repeatedly, ten times or more. The chain uses TRBV11-2 and TRBJ1-1; TRBD1 matches 8 bases. V shed 5 bases, J shed 4 bases, and the junction held 3 bases outside the gene matches. The CDR3 consists of 13 residues. In germline, CDR1 is SGHAT, CDR2 FQNNGV. CDR3 in DNA: TGTGCCAGCAGCCTTGACAGGGGCACTGAAGCTTTCTTT. Translating gives CASSLDRGTEAFF.

This clonotype has just a few counts. This chain connects TRBV5-1 to TRBJ2-7; TRBD2 matches 11 bases. With V trimmed by 4 bases and J by 4 bases, 7 bases remained unmatched. The length of the CDR3 is 15 residues. The germline V gene has CDR1 SGHRS and CDR2 YFSETQ. In DNA form, the CDR3 reads TGCGCCAGCAGCCTGTTAGCGGGAGGGATTTACGAGCAGTACTTC. Protein: CASSLLAGGIYEQYF.

This clonotype came up a few times. This chain connects TRBV12-5 to TRBJ1-1; TRBD1 agrees at 7 bases. This CDR3 has 12 residues. Germline V lookup: CDR1 LGHNT, CDR2 FRNRAP. V was clipped by 5 bases and J by 11 bases; unmatched bases: 8. This chain's CDR3 is CASGRDRAVAFF. The CDR3 DNA sequence: TGTGCTAGTGGTCGCGACAGGGCGGTTGCTTTCTTT.

This clonotype was counted once. The genes are TRBV27 and TRBJ1-1; 10 nucleotides line up with TRBD1. The CDR3 totals 16 residues. The V gene's germline CDR1 is MNHEY and CDR2 SMNVEV (reference sequence). J gave up 3 bases and V 5 bases, and 9 bases lay outside the gene matches. This CDR3 is CASSLFPGQGYTEAFF. CDR3 in DNA: TGTGCCAGCAGTCTCTTCCCGGGACAGGGGTACACTGAAGCTTTCTTT.